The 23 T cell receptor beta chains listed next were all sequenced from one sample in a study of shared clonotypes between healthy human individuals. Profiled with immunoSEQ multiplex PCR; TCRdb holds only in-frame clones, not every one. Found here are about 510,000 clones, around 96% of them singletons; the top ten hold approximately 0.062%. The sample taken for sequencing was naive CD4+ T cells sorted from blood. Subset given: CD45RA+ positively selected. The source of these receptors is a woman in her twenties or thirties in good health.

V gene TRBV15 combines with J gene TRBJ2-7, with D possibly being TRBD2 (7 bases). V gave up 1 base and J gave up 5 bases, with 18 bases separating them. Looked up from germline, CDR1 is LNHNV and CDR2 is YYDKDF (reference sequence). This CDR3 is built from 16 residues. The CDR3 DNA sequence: TGTGCCACCAGCAGAGTGGGGGCGGGAGCTTACGACGAGCAGTACTTC. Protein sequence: CATSRVGAGAYDEQYF.

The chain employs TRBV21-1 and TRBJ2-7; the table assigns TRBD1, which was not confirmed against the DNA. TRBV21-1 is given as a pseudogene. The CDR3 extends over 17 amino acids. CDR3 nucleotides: TGTGCCAGCAGCACCGGACTAGGGGGACAGGCGACCTACGAGCAGTACTTC. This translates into CASSTGLGGQATYEQYF.

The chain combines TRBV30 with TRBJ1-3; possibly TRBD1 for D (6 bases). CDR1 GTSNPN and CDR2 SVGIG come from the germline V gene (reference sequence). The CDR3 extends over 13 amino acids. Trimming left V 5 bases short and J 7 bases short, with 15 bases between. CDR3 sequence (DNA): TGTGCCTGGCGACTACAGGGATGGAACACCATATATTTT. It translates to CAWRLQGWNTIYF.

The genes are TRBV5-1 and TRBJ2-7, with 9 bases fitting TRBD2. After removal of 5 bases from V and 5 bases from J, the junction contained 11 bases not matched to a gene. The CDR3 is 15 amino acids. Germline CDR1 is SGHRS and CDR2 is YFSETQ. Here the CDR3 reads CASRLSAGGPHEQYF. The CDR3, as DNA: TGCGCCAGCAGATTATCGGCGGGAGGGCCCCACGAGCAGTACTTC.

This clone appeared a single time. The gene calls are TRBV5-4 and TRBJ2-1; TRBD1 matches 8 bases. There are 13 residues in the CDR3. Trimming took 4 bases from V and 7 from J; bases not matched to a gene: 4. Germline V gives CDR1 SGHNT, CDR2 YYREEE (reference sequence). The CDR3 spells CASSPRTGNEQFF. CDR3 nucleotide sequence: TGTGCCAGCAGCCCCCGGACAGGGAATGAGCAGTTCTTC.

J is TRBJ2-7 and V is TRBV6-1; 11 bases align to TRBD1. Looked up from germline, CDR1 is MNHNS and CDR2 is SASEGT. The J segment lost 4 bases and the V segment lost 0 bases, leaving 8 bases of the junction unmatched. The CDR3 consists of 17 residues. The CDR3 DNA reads TGTGCCAGCAGTGAAGCATTTCGGGACAGGGGGTCGTACGAGCAGTACTTC. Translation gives CASSEAFRDRGSYEQYF.

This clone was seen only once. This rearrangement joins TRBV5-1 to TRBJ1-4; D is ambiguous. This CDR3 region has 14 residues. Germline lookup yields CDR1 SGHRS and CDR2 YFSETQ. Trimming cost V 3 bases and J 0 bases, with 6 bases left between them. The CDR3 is CASSSGATNEKLFF. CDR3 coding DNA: TGCGCCAGCAGCTCAGGAGCAACTAATGAAAAACTGTTTTTT. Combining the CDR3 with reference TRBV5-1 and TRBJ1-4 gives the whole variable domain KAGVTQTPRYLIKTRGQQVTLSCSPISGHRSVSWYQQTPGQGLQFLFEYFSETQRNKGNFPGRFSGRQFSNSRSEMNVSTLELGDSALYLCASSSGATNEKLFFGSGTQLSVL.

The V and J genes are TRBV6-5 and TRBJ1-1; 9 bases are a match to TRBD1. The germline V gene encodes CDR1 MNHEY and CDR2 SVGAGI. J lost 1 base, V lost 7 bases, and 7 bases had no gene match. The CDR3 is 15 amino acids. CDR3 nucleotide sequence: TGTGCCAGCATCCAACAGGGGGCTTGGAACACTGAAGCTTTCTTT. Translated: CASIQQGAWNTEAFF.

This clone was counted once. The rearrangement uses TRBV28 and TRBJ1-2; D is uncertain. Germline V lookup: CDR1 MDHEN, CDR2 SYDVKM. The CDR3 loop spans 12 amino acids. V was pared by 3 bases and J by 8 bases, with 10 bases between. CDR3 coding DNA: TGTGCCAGCAGTTTGGGATATTCGGGCTACACCTTC. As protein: CASSLGYSGYTF.

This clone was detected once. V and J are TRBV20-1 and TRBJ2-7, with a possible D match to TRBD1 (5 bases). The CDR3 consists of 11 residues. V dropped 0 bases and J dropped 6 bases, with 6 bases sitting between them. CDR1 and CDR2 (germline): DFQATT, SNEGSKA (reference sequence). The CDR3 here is CSARDRVEQYF. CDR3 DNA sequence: TGCAGTGCTAGAGACAGGGTCGAGCAGTACTTC.

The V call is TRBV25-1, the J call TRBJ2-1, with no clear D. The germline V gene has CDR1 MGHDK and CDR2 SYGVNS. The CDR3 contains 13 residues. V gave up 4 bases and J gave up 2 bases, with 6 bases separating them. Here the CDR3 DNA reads TGTGCCAGCAGTGTGGCGGCCTACAATGAGCAGTTCTTC. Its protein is CASSVAAYNEQFF.

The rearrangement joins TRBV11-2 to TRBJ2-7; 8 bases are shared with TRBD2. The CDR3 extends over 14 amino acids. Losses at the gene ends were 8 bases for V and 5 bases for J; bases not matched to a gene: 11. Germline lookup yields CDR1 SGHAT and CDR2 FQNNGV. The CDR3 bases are TGTGCCAGCTCTCACGGGAGGGCCCTCCACGAGCAGTACTTC. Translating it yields CASSHGRALHEQYF.

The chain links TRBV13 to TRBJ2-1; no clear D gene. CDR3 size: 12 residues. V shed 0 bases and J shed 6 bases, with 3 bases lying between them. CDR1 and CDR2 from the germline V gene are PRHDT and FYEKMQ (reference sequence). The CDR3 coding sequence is TGTGCCAGCAGCTTAGGACGCAATGAGCAGTTCTTC. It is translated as CASSLGRNEQFF.

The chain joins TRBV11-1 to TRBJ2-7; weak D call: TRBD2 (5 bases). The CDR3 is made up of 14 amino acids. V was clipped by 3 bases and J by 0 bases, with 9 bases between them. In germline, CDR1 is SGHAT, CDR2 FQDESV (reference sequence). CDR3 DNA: TGTGCCAGCAGCTTGGCACGGGACTCCTACGAGCAGTACTTC. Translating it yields CASSLARDSYEQYF.

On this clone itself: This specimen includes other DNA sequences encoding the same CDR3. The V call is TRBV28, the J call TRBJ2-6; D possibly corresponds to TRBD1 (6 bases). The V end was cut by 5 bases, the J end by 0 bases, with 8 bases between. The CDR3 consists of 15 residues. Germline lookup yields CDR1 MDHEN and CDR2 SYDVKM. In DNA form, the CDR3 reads TGTGCCAGCAGTCAGGGGCCCTCTGGGGCCAACGTCCTGACTTTC. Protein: CASSQGPSGANVLTF.

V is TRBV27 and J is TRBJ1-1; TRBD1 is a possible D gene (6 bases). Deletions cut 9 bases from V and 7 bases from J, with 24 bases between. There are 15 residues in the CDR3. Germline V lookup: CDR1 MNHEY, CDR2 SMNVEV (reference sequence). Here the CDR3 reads CARWGQESFPNEAFF. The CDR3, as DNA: TGTGCCAGGTGGGGACAAGAGAGTTTCCCCAATGAAGCTTTCTTT.

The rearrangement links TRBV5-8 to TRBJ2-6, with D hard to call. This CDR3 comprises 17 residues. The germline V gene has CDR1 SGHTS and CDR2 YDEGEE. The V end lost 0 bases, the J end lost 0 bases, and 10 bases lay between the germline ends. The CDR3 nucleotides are TGTGCCAGCAGCTTGGTTGTGGAAAGCTCTGGGGCCAACGTCCTGACTTTC. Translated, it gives CASSLVVESSGANVLTF.

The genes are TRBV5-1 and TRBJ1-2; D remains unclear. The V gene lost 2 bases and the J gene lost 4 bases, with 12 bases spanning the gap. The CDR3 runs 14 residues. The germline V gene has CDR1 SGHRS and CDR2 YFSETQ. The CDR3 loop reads CASSFEQASYGYTF. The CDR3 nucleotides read TGCGCCAGCAGCTTCGAGCAGGCATCCTATGGCTACACCTTC.

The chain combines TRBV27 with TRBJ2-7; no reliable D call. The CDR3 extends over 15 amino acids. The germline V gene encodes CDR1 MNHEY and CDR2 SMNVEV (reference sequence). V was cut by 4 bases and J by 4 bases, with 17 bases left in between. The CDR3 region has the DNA TGTGCCAGCAGTTCGTATATAGCAATTGGGTACGAGCAGTACTTC. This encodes CASSSYIAIGYEQYF.

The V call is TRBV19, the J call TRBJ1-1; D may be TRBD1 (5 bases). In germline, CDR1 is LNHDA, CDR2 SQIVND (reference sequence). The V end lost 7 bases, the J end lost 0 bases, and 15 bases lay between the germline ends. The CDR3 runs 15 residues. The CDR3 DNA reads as TGTGCCAGTACCACTAAGGGGACCGTGAACACTGAAGCTTTCTTT. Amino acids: CASTTKGTVNTEAFF.

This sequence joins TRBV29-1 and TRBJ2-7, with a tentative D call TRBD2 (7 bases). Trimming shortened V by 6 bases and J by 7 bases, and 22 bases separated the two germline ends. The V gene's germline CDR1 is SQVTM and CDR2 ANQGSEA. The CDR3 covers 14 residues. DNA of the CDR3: TGCAGCGTCGGAAAAGCGGGACACTACGTGGAGCAGTACTTC. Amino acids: CSVGKAGHYVEQYF.

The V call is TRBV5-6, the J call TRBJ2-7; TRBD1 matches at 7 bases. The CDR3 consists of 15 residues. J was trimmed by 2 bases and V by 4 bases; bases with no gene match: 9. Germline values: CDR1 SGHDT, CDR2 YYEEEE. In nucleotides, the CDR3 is TGTGCCAGCAGCCTTTCCGGGACAGACCCCTACGAGCAGTACTTC. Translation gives CASSLSGTDPYEQYF.

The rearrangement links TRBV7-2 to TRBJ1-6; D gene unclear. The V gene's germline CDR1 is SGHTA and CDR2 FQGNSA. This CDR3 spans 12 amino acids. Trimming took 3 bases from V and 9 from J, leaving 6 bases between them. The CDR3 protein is CASSLGISPLHF. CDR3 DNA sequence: TGTGCCAGCAGCTTGGGGATTTCACCCCTCCACTTT.